The sequence of this T cell receptor beta chain was determined in a study of CD4 and CD8 cells across lung adenocarcinoma regions (dated by TCRdb to 2017 to 2018). About the full investigation: The study compared tumor centers with tumor margins to examine intratumor heterogeneity of the T cell receptor repertoire.

The method behind the library was PCR. Sequencing was carried out with a HiSeq X Ten. The public sequencing data were trimmed at Q25 with fastp and processed into clonotypes with MiXCR by TCRdb, which kept only in-frame beta chains. Every CDR3 protein is listed once, alongside the most common genes and DNA of its rows. Counted in this sample were some 27,000 distinct CDR3 sequences; 50% to 55% of them appeared once. The ten largest clonotypes hold 40% to 55% of the sample. Counted from cysteine to phenylalanine, this CDR3 has 16 amino acids. Just CDR3 DNA is preserved here, 48 bases in frame from base 1. Via the germline V gene, CDR1 is MNHNS and CDR2 SASEGT. As for this clonotype: Its antigen target is currently unknown. Sequence at one end of the junction differs from germline and may be a read error.

Patients with localized lung adenocarcinoma, a subtype of non-small cell lung cancer, were used as donors. The centers of localized lung adenocarcinomas were where the samples came from. For TCR repertoire analysis, CD8+ T cells from tumor tissue were profiled apart from CD4+ T cells. The TCR was taken from a male donor with lung adenocarcinoma. The CD4 and CD8 labels of this study may be unreliable. The sample comprised CD8+ T cells from the center of a lung tumor. Per the publication, the cell subset or site label means: tumor center region. The sequence is built from TRBV6-1 and TRBJ2-4, with a tentative D gene TRBD2 over 6 matching bases. The CDR3 loop reads CASSESGPGAKDIQYF. The DNA sequence reads TGTGCGAGCAGTGAATCGGGGCCGGGAGCCAAAGACATTCAGTACTTC.